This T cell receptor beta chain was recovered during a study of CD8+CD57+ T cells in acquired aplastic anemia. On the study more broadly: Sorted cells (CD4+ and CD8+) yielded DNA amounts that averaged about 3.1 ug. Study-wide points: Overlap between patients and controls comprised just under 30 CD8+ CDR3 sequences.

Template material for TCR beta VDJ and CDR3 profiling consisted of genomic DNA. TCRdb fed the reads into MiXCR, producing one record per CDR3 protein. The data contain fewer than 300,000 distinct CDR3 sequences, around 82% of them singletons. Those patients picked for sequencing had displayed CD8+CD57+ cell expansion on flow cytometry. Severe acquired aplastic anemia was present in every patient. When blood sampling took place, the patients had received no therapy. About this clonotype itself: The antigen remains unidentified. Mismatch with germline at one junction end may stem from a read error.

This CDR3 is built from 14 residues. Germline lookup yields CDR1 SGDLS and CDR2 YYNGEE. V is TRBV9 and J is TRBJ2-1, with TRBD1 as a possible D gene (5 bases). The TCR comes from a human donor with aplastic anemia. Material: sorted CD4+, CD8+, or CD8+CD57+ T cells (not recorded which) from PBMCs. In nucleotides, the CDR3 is TGTGCCAGCAGCGTAGAGGGGTCTTTTAATCAGCCCCACTTC. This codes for CASSVEGSFNQPHF.